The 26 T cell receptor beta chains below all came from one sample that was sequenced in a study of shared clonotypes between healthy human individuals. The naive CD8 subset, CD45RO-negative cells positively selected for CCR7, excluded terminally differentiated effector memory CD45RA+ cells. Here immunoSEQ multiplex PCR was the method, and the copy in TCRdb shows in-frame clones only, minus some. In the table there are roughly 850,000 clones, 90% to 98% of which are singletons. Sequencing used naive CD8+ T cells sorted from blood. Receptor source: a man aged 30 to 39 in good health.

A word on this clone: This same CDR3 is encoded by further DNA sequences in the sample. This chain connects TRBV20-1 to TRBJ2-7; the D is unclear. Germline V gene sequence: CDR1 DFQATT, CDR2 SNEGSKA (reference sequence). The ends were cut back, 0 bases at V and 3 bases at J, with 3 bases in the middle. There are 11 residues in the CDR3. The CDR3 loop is CSAREYYEQYF. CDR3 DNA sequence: TGCAGTGCTAGAGAATACTACGAGCAGTACTTC.

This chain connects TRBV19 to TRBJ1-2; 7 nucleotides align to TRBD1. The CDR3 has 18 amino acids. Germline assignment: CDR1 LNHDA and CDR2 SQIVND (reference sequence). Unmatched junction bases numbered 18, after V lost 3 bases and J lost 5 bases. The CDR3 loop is CASSIATMNLGTEYGYTF. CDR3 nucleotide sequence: TGTGCCAGTAGTATTGCCACAATGAACCTCGGGACAGAATATGGCTACACCTTC. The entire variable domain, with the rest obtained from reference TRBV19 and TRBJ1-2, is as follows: DGGITQSPKYLFRKEGQNVTLSCEQNLNHDAMYWYRQDPGQGLRLIYYSQIVNDFQKGDIAEGYSVSREKKESFPLTVTSAQKNPTAFYLCASSIATMNLGTEYGYTFGSGTRLTVV.

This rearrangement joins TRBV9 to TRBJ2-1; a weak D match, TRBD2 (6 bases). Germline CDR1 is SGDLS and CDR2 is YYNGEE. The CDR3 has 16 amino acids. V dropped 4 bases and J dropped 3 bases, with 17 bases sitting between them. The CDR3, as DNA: TGTGCCAGCAGCCCCTTGCGGACTACTAACTACAATGAGCAGTTCTTC. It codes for CASSPLRTTNYNEQFF.

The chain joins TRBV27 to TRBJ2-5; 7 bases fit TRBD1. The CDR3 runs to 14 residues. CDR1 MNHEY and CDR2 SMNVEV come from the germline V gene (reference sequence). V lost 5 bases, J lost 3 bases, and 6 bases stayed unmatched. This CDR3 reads CASSLLDREETQYF. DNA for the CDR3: TGTGCCAGCAGTCTACTCGACAGGGAAGAGACCCAGTACTTC.

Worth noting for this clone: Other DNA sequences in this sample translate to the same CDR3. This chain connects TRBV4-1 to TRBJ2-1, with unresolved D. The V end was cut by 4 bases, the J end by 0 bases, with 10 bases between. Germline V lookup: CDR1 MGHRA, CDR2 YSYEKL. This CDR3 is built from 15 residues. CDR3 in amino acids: CASSPDRSSYNEQFF. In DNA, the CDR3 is TGCGCCAGCAGCCCAGACCGGAGCTCCTACAATGAGCAGTTCTTC.

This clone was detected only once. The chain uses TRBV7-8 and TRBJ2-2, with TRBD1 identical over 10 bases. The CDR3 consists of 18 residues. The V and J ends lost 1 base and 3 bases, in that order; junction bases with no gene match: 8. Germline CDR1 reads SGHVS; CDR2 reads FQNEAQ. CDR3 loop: CASSLGGTGASDTGELFF. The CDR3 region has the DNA TGTGCCAGCAGCTTAGGAGGGACAGGGGCTTCTGACACCGGGGAGCTGTTTTTT.

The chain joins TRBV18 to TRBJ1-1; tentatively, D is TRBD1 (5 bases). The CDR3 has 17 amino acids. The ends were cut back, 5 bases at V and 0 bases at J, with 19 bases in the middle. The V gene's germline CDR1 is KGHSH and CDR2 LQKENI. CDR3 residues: CASSSGIRPGMNTEAFF. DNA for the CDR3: TGTGCCAGCTCATCAGGGATCAGACCGGGTATGAACACTGAAGCTTTCTTT.

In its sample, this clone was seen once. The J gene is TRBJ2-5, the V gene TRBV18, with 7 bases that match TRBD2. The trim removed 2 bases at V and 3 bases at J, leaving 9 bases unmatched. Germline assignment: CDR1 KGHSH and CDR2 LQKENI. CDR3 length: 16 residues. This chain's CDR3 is CASSPRRARGEETQYF. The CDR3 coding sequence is TGTGCCAGCTCACCAAGACGAGCTCGGGGGGAAGAGACCCAGTACTTC.

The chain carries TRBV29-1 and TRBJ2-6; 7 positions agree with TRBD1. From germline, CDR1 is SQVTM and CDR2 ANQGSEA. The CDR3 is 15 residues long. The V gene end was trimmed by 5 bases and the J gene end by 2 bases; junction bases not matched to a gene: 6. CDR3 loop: CSVLTGLAGANVLTF. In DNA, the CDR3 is TGCAGCGTTCTGACAGGGCTCGCTGGGGCCAACGTCCTGACTTTC.

The CDR3 sequence: CASSLGGLAASQYF. The CDR3 nucleotides are TGTGCCAGCAGCTTAGGTGGACTAGCGGCGTCCCAGTACTTC. The V call is TRBV5-6, the J call TRBJ2-5; 10 bases are a match to TRBD2. V gave up 2 bases and J gave up 9 bases; unmatched junction bases: 7. The CDR3 length is 14 residues. CDR1 and CDR2 from the germline V gene are SGHDT and YYEEEE.

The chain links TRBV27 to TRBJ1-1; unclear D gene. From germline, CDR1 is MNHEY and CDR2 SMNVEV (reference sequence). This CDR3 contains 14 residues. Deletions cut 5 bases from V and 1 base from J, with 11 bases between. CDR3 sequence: CASSPLGRNTEAFF. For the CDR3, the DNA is TGTGCCAGCAGTCCCCTCGGCAGGAACACTGAAGCTTTCTTT.

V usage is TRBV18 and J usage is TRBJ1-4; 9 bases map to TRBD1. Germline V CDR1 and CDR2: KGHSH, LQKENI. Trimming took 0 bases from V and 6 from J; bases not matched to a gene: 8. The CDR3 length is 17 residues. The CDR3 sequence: CASSPPPNRGRYEKLFF. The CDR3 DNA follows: TGTGCCAGCTCACCACCACCGAACAGGGGGCGCTATGAAAAACTGTTTTTT.

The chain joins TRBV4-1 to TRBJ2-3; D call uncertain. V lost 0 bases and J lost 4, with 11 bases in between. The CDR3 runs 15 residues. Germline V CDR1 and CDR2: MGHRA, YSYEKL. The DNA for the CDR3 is TGCGCCAGCAGCCAAGAACCAGGTGCCCCAGATACGCAGTATTTT. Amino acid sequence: CASSQEPGAPDTQYF.

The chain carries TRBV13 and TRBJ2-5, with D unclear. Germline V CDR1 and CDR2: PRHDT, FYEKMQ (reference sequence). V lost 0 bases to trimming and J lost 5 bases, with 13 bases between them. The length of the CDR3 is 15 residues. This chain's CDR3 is CASSLGWSRAETQYF. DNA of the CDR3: TGTGCCAGCAGCTTAGGCTGGTCTCGGGCGGAGACCCAGTACTTC.

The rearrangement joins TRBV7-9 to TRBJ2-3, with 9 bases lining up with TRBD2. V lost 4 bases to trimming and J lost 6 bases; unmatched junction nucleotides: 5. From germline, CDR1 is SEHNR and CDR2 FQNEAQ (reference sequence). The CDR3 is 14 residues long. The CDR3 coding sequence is TGTGCCAGCAGCTCTGGGACTAGCTGGGATACGCAGTATTTT. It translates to CASSSGTSWDTQYF.

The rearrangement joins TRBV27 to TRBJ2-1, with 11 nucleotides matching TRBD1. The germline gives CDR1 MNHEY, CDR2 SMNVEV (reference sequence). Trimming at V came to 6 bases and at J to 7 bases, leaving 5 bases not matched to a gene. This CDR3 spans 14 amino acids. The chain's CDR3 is CASRGQGDRNEQFF. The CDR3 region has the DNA TGTGCCAGCAGGGGACAGGGGGATCGTAATGAGCAGTTCTTC.

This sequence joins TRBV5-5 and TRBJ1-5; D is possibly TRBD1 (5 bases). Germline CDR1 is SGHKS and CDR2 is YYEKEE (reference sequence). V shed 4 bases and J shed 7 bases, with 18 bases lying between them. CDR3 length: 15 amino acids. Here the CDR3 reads CASSLYRGGVQPQHF. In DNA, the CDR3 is TGTGCCAGCAGCCTATATCGGGGAGGGGTCCAGCCCCAGCATTTT.

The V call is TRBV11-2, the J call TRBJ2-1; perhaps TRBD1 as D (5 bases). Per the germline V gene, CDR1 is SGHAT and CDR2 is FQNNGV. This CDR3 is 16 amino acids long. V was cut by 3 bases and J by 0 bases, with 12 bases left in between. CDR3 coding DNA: TGTGCCAGCAGCTTTGGGGCTCGTGGCTCCTACAATGAGCAGTTCTTC. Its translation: CASSFGARGSYNEQFF.

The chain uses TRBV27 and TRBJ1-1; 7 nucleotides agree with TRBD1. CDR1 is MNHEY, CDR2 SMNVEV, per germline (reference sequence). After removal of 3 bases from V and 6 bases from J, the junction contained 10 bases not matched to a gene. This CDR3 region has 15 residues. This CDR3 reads CASSFPLGQASEAFF. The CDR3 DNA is TGTGCCAGCAGTTTCCCCCTCGGACAGGCATCTGAAGCTTTCTTT.

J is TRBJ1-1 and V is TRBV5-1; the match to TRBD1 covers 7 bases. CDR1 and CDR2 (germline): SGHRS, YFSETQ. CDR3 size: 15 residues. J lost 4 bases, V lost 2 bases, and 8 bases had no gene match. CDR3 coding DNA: TGCGCCAGCAGCTTCAGACAGGGCGGGAGCACTGAAGCTTTCTTT. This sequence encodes CASSFRQGGSTEAFF.

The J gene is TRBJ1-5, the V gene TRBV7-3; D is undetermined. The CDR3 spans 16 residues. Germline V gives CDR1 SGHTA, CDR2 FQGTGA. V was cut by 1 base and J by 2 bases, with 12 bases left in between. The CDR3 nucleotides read TGTGCCAGCAGCTTAAATAGGACGGTAGGCAATCAGCCCCAGCATTTT. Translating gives CASSLNRTVGNQPQHF.

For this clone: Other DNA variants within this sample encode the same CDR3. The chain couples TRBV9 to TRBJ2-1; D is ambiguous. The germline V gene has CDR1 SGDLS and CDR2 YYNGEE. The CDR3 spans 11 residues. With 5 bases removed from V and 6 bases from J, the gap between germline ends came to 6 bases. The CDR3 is CASSRSNEQFF. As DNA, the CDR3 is TGTGCCAGCAGTCGTAGCAATGAGCAGTTCTTC.

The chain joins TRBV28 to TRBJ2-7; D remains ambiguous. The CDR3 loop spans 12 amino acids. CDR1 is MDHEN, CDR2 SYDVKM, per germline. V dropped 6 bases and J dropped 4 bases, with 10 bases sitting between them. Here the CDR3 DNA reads TGTGCCAGCAGAGGGAATTCTTACGAGCAGTACTTC. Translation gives CASRGNSYEQYF.

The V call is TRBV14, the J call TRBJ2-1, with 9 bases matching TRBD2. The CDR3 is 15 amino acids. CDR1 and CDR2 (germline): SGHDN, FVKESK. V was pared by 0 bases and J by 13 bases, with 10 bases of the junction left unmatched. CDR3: CASSQETNSGTSQFF. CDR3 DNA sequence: TGTGCCAGCAGCCAAGAAACCAATTCCGGGACTAGCCAGTTCTTC.

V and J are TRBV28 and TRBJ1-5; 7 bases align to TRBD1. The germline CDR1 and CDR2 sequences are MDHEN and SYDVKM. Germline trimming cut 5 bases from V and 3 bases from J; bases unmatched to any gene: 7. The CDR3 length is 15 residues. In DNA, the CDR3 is TGTGCCAGCAGTCCCCACAGGGGAACCAATCAGCCCCAGCATTTT. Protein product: CASSPHRGTNQPQHF.

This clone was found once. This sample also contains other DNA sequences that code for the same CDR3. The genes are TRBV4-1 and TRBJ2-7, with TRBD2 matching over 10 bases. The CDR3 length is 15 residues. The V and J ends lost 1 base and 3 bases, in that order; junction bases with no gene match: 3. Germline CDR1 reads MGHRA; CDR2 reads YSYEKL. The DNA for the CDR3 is TGCGCCAGCAGCCAAGGACTAGCGGGTAGCTACGAGCAGTACTTC. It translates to CASSQGLAGSYEQYF.